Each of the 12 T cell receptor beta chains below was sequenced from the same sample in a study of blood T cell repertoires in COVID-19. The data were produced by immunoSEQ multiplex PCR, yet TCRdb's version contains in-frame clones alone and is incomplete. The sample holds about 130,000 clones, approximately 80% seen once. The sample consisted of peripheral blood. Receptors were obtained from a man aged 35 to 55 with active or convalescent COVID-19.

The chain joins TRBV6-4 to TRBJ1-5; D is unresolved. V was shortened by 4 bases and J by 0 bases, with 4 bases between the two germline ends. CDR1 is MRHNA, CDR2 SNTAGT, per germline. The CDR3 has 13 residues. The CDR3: CASSASSNQPQHF. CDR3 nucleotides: TGTGCCAGCAGTGCCAGTAGCAATCAGCCCCAGCATTTT.

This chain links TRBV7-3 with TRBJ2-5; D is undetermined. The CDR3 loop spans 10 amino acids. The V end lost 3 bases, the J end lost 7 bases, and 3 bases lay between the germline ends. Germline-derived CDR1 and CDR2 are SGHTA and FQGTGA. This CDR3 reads CASSLRTQYF. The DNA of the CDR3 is TGTGCCAGCAGCTTGCGGACCCAGTACTTC.

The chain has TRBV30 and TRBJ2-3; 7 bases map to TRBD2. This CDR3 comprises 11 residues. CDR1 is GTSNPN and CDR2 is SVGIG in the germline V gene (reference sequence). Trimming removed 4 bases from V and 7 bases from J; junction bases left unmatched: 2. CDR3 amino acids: CAWKGGNTQYF. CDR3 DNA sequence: TGTGCCTGGAAGGGAGGGAATACGCAGTATTTT.

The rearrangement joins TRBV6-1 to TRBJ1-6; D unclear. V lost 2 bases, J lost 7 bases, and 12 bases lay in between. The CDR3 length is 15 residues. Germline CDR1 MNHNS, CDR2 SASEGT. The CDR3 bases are TGTGCCAGCAGTGAAAGGGCAGCGGGGAATTCACCCCTCCACTTT. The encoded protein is CASSERAAGNSPLHF.

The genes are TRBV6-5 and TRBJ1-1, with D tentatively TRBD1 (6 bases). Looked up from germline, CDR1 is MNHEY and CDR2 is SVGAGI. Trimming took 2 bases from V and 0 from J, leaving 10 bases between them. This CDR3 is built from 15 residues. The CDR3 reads CASSYAGTLNTEAFF. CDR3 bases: TGTGCCAGCAGTTACGCCGGGACACTGAACACTGAAGCTTTCTTT.

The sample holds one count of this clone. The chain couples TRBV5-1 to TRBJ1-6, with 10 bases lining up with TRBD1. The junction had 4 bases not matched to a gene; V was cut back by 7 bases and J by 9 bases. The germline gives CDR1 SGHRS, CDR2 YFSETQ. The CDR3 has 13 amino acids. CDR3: CASYGDRGSPLHF. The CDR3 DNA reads TGCGCCAGCTATGGGGACAGGGGTTCACCCCTCCACTTT.

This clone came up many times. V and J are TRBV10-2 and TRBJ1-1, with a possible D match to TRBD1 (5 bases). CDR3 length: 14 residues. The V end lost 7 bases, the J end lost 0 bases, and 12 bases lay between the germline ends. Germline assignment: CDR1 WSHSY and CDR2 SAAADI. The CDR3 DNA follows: TGCGCCAGCAAGATCCGGGGGATGAACACTGAAGCTTTCTTT. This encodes CASKIRGMNTEAFF.

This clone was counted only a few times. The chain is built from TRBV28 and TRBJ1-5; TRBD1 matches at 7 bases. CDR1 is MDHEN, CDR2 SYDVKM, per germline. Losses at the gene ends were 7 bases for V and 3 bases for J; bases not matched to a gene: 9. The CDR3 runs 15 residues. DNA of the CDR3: TGTGCCAGCACCCAAGGGGGACAGATCAATCAGCCCCAGCATTTT. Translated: CASTQGGQINQPQHF.

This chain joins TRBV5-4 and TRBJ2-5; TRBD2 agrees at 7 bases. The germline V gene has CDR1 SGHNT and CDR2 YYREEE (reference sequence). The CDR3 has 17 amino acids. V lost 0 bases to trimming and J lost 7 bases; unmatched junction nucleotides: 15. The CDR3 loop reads CASSLETRGTSSGTQYF. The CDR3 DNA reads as TGTGCCAGCAGCTTGGAGACGCGGGGGACCTCCTCGGGGACCCAGTACTTC.

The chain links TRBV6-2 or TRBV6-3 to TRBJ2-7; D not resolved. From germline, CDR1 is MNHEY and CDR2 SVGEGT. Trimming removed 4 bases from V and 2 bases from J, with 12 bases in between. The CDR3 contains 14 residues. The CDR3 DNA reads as TGTGCCAGCAGTTCTATGACACCTCCCTACGAGCAGTACTTC. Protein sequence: CASSSMTPPYEQYF.

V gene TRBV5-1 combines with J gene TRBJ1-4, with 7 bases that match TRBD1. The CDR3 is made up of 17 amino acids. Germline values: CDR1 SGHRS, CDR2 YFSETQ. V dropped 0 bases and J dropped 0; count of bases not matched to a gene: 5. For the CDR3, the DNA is TGCGCCAGCAGCTTGGCTACAGGGGTTGCAACTAATGAAAAACTGTTTTTT. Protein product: CASSLATGVATNEKLFF.

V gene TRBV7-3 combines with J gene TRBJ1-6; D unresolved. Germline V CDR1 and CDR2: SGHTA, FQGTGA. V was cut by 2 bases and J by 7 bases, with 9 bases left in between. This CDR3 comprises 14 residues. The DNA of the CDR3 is TGTGCCAGCAGCTTATTTCACGGGAATTCACCCCTCCACTTT. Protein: CASSLFHGNSPLHF.